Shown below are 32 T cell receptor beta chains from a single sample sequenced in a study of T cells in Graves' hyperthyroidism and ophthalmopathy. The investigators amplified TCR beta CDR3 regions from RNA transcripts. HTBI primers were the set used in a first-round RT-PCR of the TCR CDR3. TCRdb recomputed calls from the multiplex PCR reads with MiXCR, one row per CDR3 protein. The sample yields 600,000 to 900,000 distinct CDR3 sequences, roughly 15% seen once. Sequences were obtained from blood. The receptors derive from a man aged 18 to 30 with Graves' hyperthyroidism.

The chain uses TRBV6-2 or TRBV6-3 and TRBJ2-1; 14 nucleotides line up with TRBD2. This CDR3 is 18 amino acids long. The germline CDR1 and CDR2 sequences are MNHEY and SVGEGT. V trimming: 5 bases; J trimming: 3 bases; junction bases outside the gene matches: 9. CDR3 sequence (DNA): TGTGCCAGCAGTCCGACTAGCGGGAGGGCCGGAGTCTACAATGAGCAGTTCTTC. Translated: CASSPTSGRAGVYNEQFF.

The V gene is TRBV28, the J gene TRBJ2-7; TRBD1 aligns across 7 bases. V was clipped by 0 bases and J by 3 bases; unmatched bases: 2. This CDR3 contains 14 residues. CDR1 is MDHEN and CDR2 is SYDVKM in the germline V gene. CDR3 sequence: CASSLWQGDYEQYF. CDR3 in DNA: TGTGCCAGCAGTTTATGGCAGGGGGACTACGAGCAGTACTTC. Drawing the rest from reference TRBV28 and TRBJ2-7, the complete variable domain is DVKVTQSSRYLVKRTGEKVFLECVQDMDHENMFWYRQDPGLGLRLIYFSYDVKMKEKGDIPEGYSVSREKKERFSLILESASTNQTSMYLCASSLWQGDYEQYFGPGTRLTVT.

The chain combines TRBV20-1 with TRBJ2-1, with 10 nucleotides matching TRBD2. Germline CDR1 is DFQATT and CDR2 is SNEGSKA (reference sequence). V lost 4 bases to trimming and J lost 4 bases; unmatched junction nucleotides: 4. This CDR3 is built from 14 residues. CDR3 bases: TGCAGTGCTAAAAAGCGGGGGGGTTACAATGAGCAGTTCTTC. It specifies CSAKKRGGYNEQFF.

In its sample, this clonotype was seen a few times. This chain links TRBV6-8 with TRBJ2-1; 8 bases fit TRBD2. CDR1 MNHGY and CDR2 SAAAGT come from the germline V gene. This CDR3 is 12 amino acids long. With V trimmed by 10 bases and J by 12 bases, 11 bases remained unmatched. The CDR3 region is CANTSGGRTQFF. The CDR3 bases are TGTGCCAACACCTCGGGCGGGAGGACGCAGTTCTTC.

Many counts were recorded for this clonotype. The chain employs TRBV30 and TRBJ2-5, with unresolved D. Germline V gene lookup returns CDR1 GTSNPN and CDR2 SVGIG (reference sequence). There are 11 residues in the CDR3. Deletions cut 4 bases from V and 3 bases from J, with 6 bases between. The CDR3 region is CAWTEEETQYF. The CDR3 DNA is TGTGCCTGGACAGAGGAAGAGACCCAGTACTTC.

CDR3 sequence reads: CASSFVGPGDNSPLHF. CDR3 DNA: TGTGCCAGCAGTTTCGTGGGCCCCGGGGATAATTCACCCCTCCACTTT. V usage is TRBV12-3 or TRBV12-4 and J usage is TRBJ1-6; D uncertain. Between the trimmed V and J ends, which lost 3 bases and 5 bases, there was a span of 14 bases. The CDR3 is made up of 16 amino acids.

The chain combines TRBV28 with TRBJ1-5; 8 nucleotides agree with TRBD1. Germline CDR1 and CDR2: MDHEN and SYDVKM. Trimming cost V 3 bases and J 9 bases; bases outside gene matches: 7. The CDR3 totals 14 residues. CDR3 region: CASSFRGRDRPQHF. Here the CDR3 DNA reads TGTGCCAGCAGTTTCAGGGGGCGGGATCGGCCCCAGCATTTT.

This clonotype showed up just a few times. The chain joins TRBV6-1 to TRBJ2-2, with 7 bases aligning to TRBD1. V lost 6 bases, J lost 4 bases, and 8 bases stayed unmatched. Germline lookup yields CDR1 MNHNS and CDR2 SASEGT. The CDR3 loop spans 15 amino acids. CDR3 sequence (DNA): TGTGCCAGCAGAAGGGAAGCAGGGGGCACCGGGGAGCTGTTTTTT. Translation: CASRREAGGTGELFF.

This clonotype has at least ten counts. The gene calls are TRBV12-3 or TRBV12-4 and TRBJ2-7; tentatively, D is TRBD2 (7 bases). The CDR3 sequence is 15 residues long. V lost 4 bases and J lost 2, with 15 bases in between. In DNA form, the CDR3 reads TGTGCCAGCAGTTCACGGCGGGGGCACCCCTACGAGCAGTACTTC. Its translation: CASSSRRGHPYEQYF.

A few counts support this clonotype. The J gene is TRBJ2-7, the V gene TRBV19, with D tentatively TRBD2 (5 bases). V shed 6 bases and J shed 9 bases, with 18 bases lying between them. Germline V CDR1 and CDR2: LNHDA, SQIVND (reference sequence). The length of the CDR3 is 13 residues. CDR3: CASSPPQSAGQYF. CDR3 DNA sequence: TGTGCCAGTAGCCCGCCACAGTCCGCGGGGCAGTACTTC.

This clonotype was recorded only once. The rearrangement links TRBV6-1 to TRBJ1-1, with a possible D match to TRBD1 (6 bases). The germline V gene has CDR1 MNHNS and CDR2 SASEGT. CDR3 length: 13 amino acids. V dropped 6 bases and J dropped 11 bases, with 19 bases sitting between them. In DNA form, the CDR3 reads TGTGCCAGCAGAGGGGGGGGAGCCGTCCCGGCTTTCTTT. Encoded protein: CASRGGGAVPAFF.

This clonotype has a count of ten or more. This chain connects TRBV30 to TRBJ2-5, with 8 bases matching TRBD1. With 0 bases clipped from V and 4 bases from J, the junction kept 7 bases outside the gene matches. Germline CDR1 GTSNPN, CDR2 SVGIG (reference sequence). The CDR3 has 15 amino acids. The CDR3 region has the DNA TGTGCCTGGAGTGTACGCCGGACAGGGCCAGAGACCCAGTACTTC. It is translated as CAWSVRRTGPETQYF.

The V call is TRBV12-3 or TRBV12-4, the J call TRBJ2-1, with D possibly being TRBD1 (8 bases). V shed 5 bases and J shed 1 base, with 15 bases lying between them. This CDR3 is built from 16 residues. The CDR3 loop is CASSPTGGGSYNEQFF. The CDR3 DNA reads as TGTGCCAGCAGTCCAACAGGGGGAGGGTCCTACAATGAGCAGTTCTTC.

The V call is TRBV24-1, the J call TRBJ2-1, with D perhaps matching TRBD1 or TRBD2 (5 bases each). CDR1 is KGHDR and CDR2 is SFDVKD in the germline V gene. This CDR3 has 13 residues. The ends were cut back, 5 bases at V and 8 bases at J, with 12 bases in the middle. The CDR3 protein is CATSGGSGDEQFF. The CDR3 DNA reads TGTGCCACCAGTGGGGGGAGTGGTGATGAGCAGTTCTTC.

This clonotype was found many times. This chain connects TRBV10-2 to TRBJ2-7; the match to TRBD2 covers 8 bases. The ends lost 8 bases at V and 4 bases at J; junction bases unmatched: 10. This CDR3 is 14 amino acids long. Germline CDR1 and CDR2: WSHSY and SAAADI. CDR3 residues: CASSPPGTSYEQYF. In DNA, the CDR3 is TGCGCCAGCTCCCCCCCCGGGACTAGTTACGAGCAGTACTTC.

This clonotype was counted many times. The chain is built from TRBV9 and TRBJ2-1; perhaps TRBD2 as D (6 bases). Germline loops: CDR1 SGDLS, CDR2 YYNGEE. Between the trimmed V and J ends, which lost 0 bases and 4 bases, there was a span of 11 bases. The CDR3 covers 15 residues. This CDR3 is CASSVDGRGYNEQFF. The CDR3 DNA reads TGTGCCAGCAGCGTAGACGGGAGAGGGTACAATGAGCAGTTCTTC. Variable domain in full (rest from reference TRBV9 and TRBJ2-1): DSGVTQTPKHLITATGQRVTLRCSPRSGDLSVYWYQQSLDQGLQFLIQYYNGEERAKGNILERFSAQQFPDLHSELNLSSLELGDSALYFCASSVDGRGYNEQFFGPGTRLTVL.

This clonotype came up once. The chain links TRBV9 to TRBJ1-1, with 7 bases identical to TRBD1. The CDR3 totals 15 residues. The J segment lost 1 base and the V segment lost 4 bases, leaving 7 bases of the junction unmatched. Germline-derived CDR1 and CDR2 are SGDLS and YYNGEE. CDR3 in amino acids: CASSPEGASNTEAFF. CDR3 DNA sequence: TGTGCCAGCAGCCCCGAGGGGGCGTCGAACACTGAAGCTTTCTTT.

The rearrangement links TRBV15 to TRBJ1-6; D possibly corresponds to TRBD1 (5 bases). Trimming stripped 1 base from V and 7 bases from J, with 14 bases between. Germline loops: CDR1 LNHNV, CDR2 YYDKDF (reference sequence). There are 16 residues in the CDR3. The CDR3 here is CATSRGDGKGNSPLHF. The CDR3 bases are TGTGCCACCAGCAGAGGAGATGGGAAGGGGAATTCACCCCTCCACTTT. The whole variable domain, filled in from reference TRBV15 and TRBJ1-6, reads DAMVIQNPRYQVTQFGKPVTLSCSQTLNHNVMYWYQQKSSQAPKLLFHYYDKDFNNEADTPDNFQSRRPNTSFCFLDIRSPGLGDTAMYLCATSRGDGKGNSPLHFGNGTRLTVT.

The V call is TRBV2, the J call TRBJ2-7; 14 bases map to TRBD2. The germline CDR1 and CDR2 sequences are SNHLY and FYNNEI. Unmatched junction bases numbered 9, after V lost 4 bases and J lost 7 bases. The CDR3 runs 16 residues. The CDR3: CASSAPGLAGEYEQYF. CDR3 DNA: TGTGCCAGCAGTGCTCCGGGACTAGCGGGAGAGTATGAGCAGTACTTC.

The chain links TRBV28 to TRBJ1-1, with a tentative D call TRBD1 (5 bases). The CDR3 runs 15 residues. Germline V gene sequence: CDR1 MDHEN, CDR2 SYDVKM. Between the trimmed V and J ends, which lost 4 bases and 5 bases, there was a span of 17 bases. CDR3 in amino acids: CASSSLGRGETEAFF. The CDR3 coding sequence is TGTGCCAGCAGTTCCCTAGGTAGGGGAGAAACTGAAGCTTTCTTT.

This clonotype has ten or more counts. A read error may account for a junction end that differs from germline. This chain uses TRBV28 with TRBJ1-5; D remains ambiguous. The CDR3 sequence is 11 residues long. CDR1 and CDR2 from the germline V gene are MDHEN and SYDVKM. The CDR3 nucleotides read TGTGCCACCAGTATACTAGCGGCCCAGCATTTT. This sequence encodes CATSILAAQHF.

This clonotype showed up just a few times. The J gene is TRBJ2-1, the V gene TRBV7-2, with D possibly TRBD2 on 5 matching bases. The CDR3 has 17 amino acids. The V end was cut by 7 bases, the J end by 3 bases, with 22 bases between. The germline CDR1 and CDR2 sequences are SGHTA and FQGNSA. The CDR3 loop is CASTSPPERSYYNEQFF. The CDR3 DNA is TGTGCCAGCACCTCCCCGCCCGAGCGGAGTTACTACAATGAGCAGTTCTTC.

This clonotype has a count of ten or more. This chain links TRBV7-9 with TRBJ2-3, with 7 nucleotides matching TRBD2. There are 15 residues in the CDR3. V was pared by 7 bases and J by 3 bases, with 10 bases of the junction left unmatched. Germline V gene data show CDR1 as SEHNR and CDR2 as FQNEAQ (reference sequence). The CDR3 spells CASILHGGGTDTQYF. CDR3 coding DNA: TGTGCCAGCATCCTGCATGGGGGAGGGACAGATACGCAGTATTTT.

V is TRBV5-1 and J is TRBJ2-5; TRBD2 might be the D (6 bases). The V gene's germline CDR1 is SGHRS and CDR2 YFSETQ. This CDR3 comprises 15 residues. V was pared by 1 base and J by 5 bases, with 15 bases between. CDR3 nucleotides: TGCGCCAGCAGCTTGACCCAGGACTACAGGGAGACCCAGTACTTC. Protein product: CASSLTQDYRETQYF.

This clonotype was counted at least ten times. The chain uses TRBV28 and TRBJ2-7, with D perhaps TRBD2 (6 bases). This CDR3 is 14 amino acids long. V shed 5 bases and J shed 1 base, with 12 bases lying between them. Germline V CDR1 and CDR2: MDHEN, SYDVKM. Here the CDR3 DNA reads TGTGCCAGCAGTGGCCTCGGGGGTTCCTACGAGCAGTACTTC. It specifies CASSGLGGSYEQYF.

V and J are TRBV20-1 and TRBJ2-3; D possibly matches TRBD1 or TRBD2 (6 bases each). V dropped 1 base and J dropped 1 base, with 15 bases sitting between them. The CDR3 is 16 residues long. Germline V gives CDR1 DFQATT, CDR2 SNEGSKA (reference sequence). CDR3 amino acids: CSARVSGASGTDTQYF. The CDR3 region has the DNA TGCAGTGCTAGAGTTTCGGGGGCTAGTGGCACAGATACGCAGTATTTT.

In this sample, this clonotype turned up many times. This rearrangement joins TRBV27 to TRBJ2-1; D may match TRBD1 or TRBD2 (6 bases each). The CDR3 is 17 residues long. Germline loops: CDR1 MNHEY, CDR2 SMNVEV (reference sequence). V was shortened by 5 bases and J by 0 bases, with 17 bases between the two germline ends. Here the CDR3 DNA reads TGTGCCAGCAGTCTAGTAGGGGGAGGACTCTCCTACAATGAGCAGTTCTTC. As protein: CASSLVGGGLSYNEQFF.

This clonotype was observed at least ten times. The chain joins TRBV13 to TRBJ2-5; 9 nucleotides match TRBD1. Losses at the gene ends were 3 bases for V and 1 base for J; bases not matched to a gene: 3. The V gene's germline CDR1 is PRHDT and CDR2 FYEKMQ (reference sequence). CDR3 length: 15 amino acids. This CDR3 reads CASSFRDRVQETQYF. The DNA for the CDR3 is TGTGCCAGCAGCTTCCGGGACAGGGTCCAAGAGACCCAGTACTTC.

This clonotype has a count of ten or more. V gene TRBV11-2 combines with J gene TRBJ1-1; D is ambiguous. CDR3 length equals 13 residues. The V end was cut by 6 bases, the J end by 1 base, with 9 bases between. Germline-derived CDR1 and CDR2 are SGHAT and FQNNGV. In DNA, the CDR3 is TGTGCCAGCAGTACCCTGGGGAACACTGAAGCTTTCTTT. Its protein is CASSTLGNTEAFF. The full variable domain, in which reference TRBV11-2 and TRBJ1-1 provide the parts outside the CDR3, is EAGVAQSPRYKIIEKRQSVAFWCNPISGHATLYWYQQILGQGPKLLIQFQNNGVVDDSQLPKDRFSAERLKGVDSTLKIQPAKLEDSAVYLCASSTLGNTEAFFGQGTRLTVV.

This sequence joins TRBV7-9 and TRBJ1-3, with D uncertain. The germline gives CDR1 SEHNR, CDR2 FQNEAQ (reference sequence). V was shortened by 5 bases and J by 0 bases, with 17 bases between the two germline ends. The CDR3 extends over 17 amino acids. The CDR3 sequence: CASSRRVVEASGNTIYF. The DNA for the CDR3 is TGTGCCAGCAGCCGGAGGGTCGTTGAGGCCTCTGGAAACACCATATATTTT.

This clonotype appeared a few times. The DNA for the CDR3 is TGTGCCACCAGTGATTTAGGAGACGAGCAGTACTTC. Translation: CATSDLGDEQYF. The V call is TRBV24-1, the J call TRBJ2-7; D gene uncertain. The CDR3 consists of 12 residues. Between the trimmed V and J ends, which lost 1 base and 5 bases, there was a span of 5 bases. Germline loops: CDR1 KGHDR, CDR2 SFDVKD.

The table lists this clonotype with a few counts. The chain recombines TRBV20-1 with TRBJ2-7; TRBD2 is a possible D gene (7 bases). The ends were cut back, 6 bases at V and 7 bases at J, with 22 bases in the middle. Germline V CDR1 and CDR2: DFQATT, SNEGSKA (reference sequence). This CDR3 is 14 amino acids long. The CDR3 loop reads CSARGEGPFGEQYF. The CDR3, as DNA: TGCAGTGCGAGGGGGGAGGGCCCGTTCGGGGAGCAGTACTTC.